This T cell receptor (beta chain) appears in the sequencing data of a study of T cells in Graves' hyperthyroidism and ophthalmopathy. Using RNA transcripts as the source, TCR beta CDR3 regions were amplified. The primer set for the first-round RT-PCR of the TCR CDR3 was HTBI. TCRdb re-derived calls from the multiplex PCR reads in MiXCR, one entry per CDR3 protein. The sample yields 300,000 to 450,000 distinct CDR3 sequences, less than 15% seen once. The germline gives CDR1 MGHRA, CDR2 YSYEKL. The V end lost 1 base, the J end lost 0 bases, and 10 bases lay between the germline ends. There are 15 residues in the CDR3.

Sequencing was carried out using blood. The V gene is TRBV4-1, the J gene TRBJ2-7, with D hard to call. The sequence was collected from a man aged 25-45 years with Graves' hyperthyroidism that later progressed to Graves' ophthalmopathy. The CDR3 spells CASSQGARSSYEQYF. The DNA for the CDR3 is TGCGCCAGCAGCCAAGGGGCGAGGAGCTCCTACGAGCAGTACTTC.